This T cell receptor (beta chain) came from a study of CD4+ T cells in melanoma. Findings of the study overall: Neoantigen-specific CD4+ T cells in melanoma reportedly had diverse differentiation states. CD8+ T cell, macrophage and B cell function reportedly correlated with neoantigen-specific CD4+ T cells.

Concerning this clone: No antigen is known for it.

This table comes from immunoSEQ multiplex PCR, and its TCRdb copy is limited to in-frame clones, with some not included. The repertoire holds 20,000 to 25,000 clones, with just under 80% as singletons. The receptor was derived from a human donor with melanoma.

The CDR3 coding sequence is TGTGCCAGTAGAAACCAGGGAGGGAATCAGCCCCAGCATTTT. Its protein is CASRNQGGNQPQHF. This chain joins TRBV19 and TRBJ1-5, with D tentatively TRBD1 (5 bases). Between the trimmed V and J ends, which lost 6 bases and 4 bases, there was a span of 13 bases. The CDR3 loop spans 14 amino acids. The germline CDR1 and CDR2 sequences are LNHDA and SQIVND (reference sequence).